This T cell receptor beta chain was captured by sequencing in a study of T cell changes during pregnancy in multiple sclerosis. The V and J ends lost 6 bases and 2 bases respectively, with 11 bases between them. Per germline, CDR1 ENHRY and CDR2 SYGVKD. The CDR3 consists of 14 residues. Clones were read by immunoSEQ multiplex PCR, and TCRdb kept only the in-frame ones, dropping some. The repertoire has roughly 120,000 clones, roughly nine tenths of them found once; the top ten carry 1.5%. The clonotype was recovered from a female donor with multiple sclerosis, enrolled in a pregnancy study. Sequenced here: peripheral blood, sampled in the third trimester of pregnancy. This chain links TRBV10-3 with TRBJ1-5; weak D call: TRBD1 (6 bases). CDR3 sequence reads: CAIREQGGNQPQHF. CDR3 DNA: TGTGCCATCAGGGAACAGGGCGGCAATCAGCCCCAGCATTTT.